This TCR beta chain was sequenced during a study of blood T cells in healthy people across ages (dated by TCRdb to between 2015 and 2017). Background on the whole study: Template switching captured roughly one uniquely barcoded TCR beta cDNA molecule per two T cells in model experiments. The study analyzed two additional independent replicas of 1 million unique cDNA reads from the same blood draw for two donors, one aged 18 to 30 and one aged 80 or older. Using deep sequencing normalized with unique cDNA molecular identifiers, the study measured how TCR beta repertoire diversity changes with age. The donors were divided into four age groups: young (average around 16 years), middle-aged (under 40), aged (about 62) and long-lived (more than 75). To avoid experimental bias, donors of different ages were randomly spread across the sequencing lanes. What the research found in general, with its limitations: As age increased, observed TCR beta diversity per million T cells dropped in a roughly linear way, and a significant reduction was already evident by age around 41. There was a strong correlation between observed TCR beta diversity and the percentage of naive T cells measured by flow cytometry. Donor CMV infection status was unknown, potentially confounding age-related changes in expanded clonotypes. Total diversity estimates from one million sequenced T cells were considered lower bounds and underestimates. Compared with the aged group, the long-lived group had more naive CD4+ T cells, fewer expanded clones and increased TCR diversity, suggesting age selection. Conclusive comparison of naive and antigen-experienced compartments was prevented by the profiling of bulk unsorted PBMCs.

Receptors were amplified or captured by 5' RACE. Instrument on record: Illumina HiSeq 2500. A second PCR of about 6 to 12 cycles was run with a J-beta primer mix and a sample-barcoded 5' primer. A unique molecular identifier was introduced onto each TCR beta cDNA molecule by a template-switch 5' adaptor carrying 12 random nucleotides. At least 2.5 million CDR3-containing paired-end reads were obtained from each sample. First-strand cDNA was synthesized from all RNA with the Mint cDNA synthesis kit, primed by a TRBC-specific oligonucleotide. Following uracil-DNA glycosylase treatment, all cDNA underwent a first 18-cycle PCR with the universal primers M1SS and BC2_uni_R. For the original study's pipeline: For normalization, 1 million high-quality reads were randomly selected from each sample, with every read carrying a distinct molecular identifier. Instead of being binned into consensus sequences, reads that shared molecular identifiers were thrown out. MiTCR, run with a Q25 quality threshold and the strictest error-elimination algorithm, handled CDR3 identification, clonotype clustering and error correction. A nonparametric unseen species model using Euler transformation provided a lower-bound estimate of total TCR beta diversity. The raw public data were reprocessed by TCRdb itself: fastp quality trimming at Q25, MiXCR clonotype calling, in-frame beta chains only. Identical CDR3 protein sequences are pooled into one entry, listed with their most common genes and DNA. Here the V and J calls rest on TCRdb's processing, not on the authors' analysis. This sample is represented by about a million distinct CDR3 sequences; roughly 51% of them were singletons. The ten largest clonotypes hold over 20% of the sample.

The donors were roughly 40 Caucasian individuals from Russia, aged about 6 to 95 years, who were systemically healthy. About 9.6 milliliters of peripheral blood were collected from each donor into EDTA-treated Vacutainer tubes. PBMCs were isolated by Ficoll-Paque density-gradient centrifugation, with at least 7 million obtained per sample. Trizol reagent was used to extract total RNA from PBMCs, with at least 5 micrograms per sample. For every donor, an aliquot of PBMCs went through flow cytometry to measure the percentages of naive CD45RAhigh/CD27high T cells. V is cut by 3 bases and J by 0 bases, and the space between the germline ends is 17 bases. From the cysteine through the phenylalanine, the CDR3 covers 18 amino acids. Just CDR3 DNA is preserved here, 54 bases in frame from base 1. Based on the germline V gene, the CDR1 and CDR2 sequences are MDHEN and SYDVKM. Remarks on this clonotype: Its binding antigen is unknown. Base qualities are missing; no much larger clone stands one base away.

This clonotype was obtained from a woman aged 55-70 years in good health. The chain links TRBV28 with TRBJ1-4, and the D gene may be TRBD1, 6 bases matching. Sequencing was done on a sample of blood. Here the CDR3 is given as CASSFPHRDKTTNEKLFF. In nucleotide form, the sequence is TGTGCCAGCAGTTTCCCTCACCGGGACAAAACAACTAATGAAAAACTGTTTTTT.